Listed below are T cell receptor beta chains from one sample, sequenced in a study of T cells after yellow fever vaccination. TCRdb re-analysed the 5' RACE reads in MiXCR, keeping a single row per CDR3 protein. The profile shows 500,000 to 650,000 distinct CDR3 sequences, around 16% of them singletons. The sample in question was PBMCs, obtained 5 days after the first yellow fever vaccination. These receptors all come from a man aged 18 to 35 who received the YFV17D yellow fever vaccine. Both conserved end residues are trimmed from each CDR3. D genes are given only for firm matches.

D: .
V: TRBV4-1
J: TRBJ2-1
CDR3: ASSLHSAGALYNEQF

D: .
V: TRBV6-5
J: TRBJ2-3
CDR3: ASSYSNQLAGYSTDTQY

D: TRBD1
V: TRBV29-1
J: TRBJ2-7
CDR3: SVHGQGSYEQY

D: .
V: TRBV7-2
J: TRBJ1-2
CDR3: ASSLEFYGPYYGYT

D: .
V: TRBV12-3/TRBV12-4
J: TRBJ2-5
CDR3: ASFAGTSPETQY

D: .
V: TRBV15
J: TRBJ2-1
CDR3: ATSRDYSYNEQF

D: .
V: TRBV24-1
J: TRBJ2-7
CDR3: ATSDSGTPGEQY

D: .
V: TRBV12-3/TRBV12-4
J: TRBJ1-6
CDR3: ASSPPLSGSPLH

D: .
V: TRBV20-1
J: TRBJ1-4
CDR3: SARVVWSNEKLF

D: .
V: TRBV11-3
J: TRBJ2-5
CDR3: ASSLGGQPETQY

D: TRBD2
V: TRBV6-1
J: TRBJ2-1
CDR3: ASRRTTSLGDEQF

D: .
V: TRBV7-2
J: TRBJ2-4
CDR3: ASSLDGQKNIQY

D: TRBD1
V: TRBV4-3
J: TRBJ1-1
CDR3: ASSQDYRGDTEAF

D: .
V: TRBV21-1
J: TRBJ1-1
CDR3: ASSKGTRDRGRTEAF

D: .
V: TRBV6-5
J: TRBJ2-1
CDR3: ASSYSMVGKGYNEQF

D: TRBD2
V: TRBV29-1
J: TRBJ2-5
CDR3: SVGIAGAQETQY

D: .
V: TRBV27
J: TRBJ1-5
CDR3: ASSLVQGAQPQH

D: .
V: TRBV29-1
J: TRBJ2-2
CDR3: SVEAGTGELF

D: .
V: TRBV29-1
J: TRBJ1-5
CDR3: SVREQESQPQH

D: TRBD2
V: TRBV5-1
J: TRBJ2-5
CDR3: ASRKTSGQETQY

D: TRBD2
V: TRBV20-1
J: TRBJ2-3
CDR3: SARGGGSGEDTQY

D: .
V: TRBV4-2
J: TRBJ2-7
CDR3: ASSQDLTGVDISYEQY

D: .
V: TRBV19
J: TRBJ1-1
CDR3: ASTQYATLNTEAF

D: .
V: TRBV11-2
J: TRBJ1-2
CDR3: ASSLGPPYGYT

D: .
V: TRBV5-1
J: TRBJ2-3
CDR3: ASSLGSGEDTQY

D: .
V: TRBV7-9
J: TRBJ2-1
CDR3: ASSASQGLWGNEQF

D: .
V: TRBV7-8
J: TRBJ1-1
CDR3: ASSSRGTVTEAF

D: .
V: TRBV13
J: TRBJ1-5
CDR3: ASSVGEGNQPQH

D: .
V: TRBV7-2
J: TRBJ1-5
CDR3: ASSLVHGGNQPQH

D: TRBD2
V: TRBV4-1
J: TRBJ2-5
CDR3: ASSQDRRDYQETQY

D: .
V: TRBV6-1
J: TRBJ2-1
CDR3: ASRGRAYNEQF

D: TRBD2
V: TRBV4-3
J: TRBJ2-3
CDR3: ASSQYTSGGTDTQY

D: TRBD1
V: TRBV4-3
J: TRBJ1-5
CDR3: ASSQDLGQGGQPQH

D: .
V: TRBV7-3
J: TRBJ2-3
CDR3: ASSLSRGDTQY

D: .
V: TRBV7-2
J: TRBJ1-2
CDR3: ASSTGRGYGYT

D: .
V: TRBV7-6
J: TRBJ1-5
CDR3: ASSETVVGQPQH

D: .
V: TRBV3-1
J: TRBJ1-2
CDR3: ASSRRDRSNYGYT

D: .
V: TRBV6-1
J: TRBJ2-5
CDR3: ASMSGGASQETQY

D: .
V: TRBV9
J: TRBJ2-2
CDR3: ASSVVPAGELF

D: .
V: TRBV7-9
J: TRBJ1-5
CDR3: ASSLDSFNQPQH

D: TRBD1
V: TRBV5-5
J: TRBJ1-4
CDR3: ASSLGTGGPTNEKLF

D: TRBD2
V: TRBV7-3
J: TRBJ2-3
CDR3: ASNSRLAAADTQY

D: TRBD1
V: TRBV5-1
J: TRBJ1-2
CDR3: ASSSSGTGGGYT

D: .
V: TRBV3-1
J: TRBJ1-2
CDR3: ASSQLRRLNYGYT

D: .
V: TRBV11-2
J: TRBJ2-6
CDR3: ASSLRWGVSNSGANVLT

D: .
V: TRBV12-3/TRBV12-4
J: TRBJ1-5
CDR3: ASSPRGTGNQPQH